The next 27 T cell receptor beta chains were all read from a single sample in a study of T cell repertoires in cytomegalovirus infection. TCRdb processed the reads anew with MiXCR; each CDR3 protein has one entry. The repertoire holds 250,000 or so distinct CDR3 sequences, with about a sixth as singletons. The sequencing input was CD8+ T cells from PBMCs. These receptors came from a human donor in good health (CMV status not recorded). Some clones in this sample may be carry-over from other donors' samples.

This clonotype has just a few counts. This chain links TRBV6-5 with TRBJ2-7, with D possibly being TRBD1 or TRBD2 (5 bases each). The CDR3 is made up of 14 amino acids. In germline, CDR1 is MNHEY, CDR2 SVGAGI. Deletions cut 4 bases from V and 3 bases from J, with 13 bases between. The CDR3 sequence: CASSWGPTDYEQYF. CDR3 in DNA: TGTGCCAGCAGTTGGGGACCGACAGACTACGAGCAGTACTTC.

This clonotype was counted ten times or more. The chain is built from TRBV29-1 and TRBJ1-1; D ambiguous. CDR3 length: 10 residues. The V end was cut by 1 base, the J end by 8 bases, with 5 bases between. Germline loops: CDR1 SQVTM, CDR2 ANQGSEA. The CDR3 sequence is CSVEAGEAFF. In nucleotides, the CDR3 is TGCAGCGTTGAAGCGGGAGAAGCTTTCTTT.

In its sample, this clonotype was seen many times. The rearrangement joins TRBV7-2 to TRBJ2-1; 13 bases align to TRBD2. The V and J ends lost 0 bases and 9 bases, in that order; junction bases with no gene match: 5. Germline loops: CDR1 SGHTA, CDR2 FQGNSA. This CDR3 is built from 16 residues. CDR3 residues: CASSLATSGGMGEQFF. The CDR3 DNA reads TGTGCCAGCAGCTTAGCGACTAGCGGGGGGATGGGTGAGCAGTTCTTC.

Of note for this clonotype: This may arise from a read error, as a much more abundant clone is one base away. The chain links TRBV6-2 or TRBV6-3 to TRBJ2-1, with D maybe TRBD2 (5 bases). This CDR3 has 18 residues. Trimming removed 5 bases from V and 4 bases from J, with 24 bases in between. Germline V CDR1 and CDR2: MNHEY, SVGEGT. The CDR3 region is CASSPGIDLTLGYNEQFF. Written as DNA, the CDR3 is TGTGCCAGCAGTCCCGGGATAGACCTTACCTTAGGGTACAATGAGCAGTTCTTC.

The chain uses TRBV29-1 and TRBJ2-2; D unclear. CDR3 length: 12 amino acids. Germline V gene sequence: CDR1 SQVTM, CDR2 ANQGSEA. V was clipped by 3 bases and J by 1 base, with 3 bases between them. This chain's CDR3 is CSVEENTGELFF. The CDR3, as DNA: TGCAGCGTTGAGGAGAACACCGGGGAGCTGTTTTTT.

This clonotype was recorded a few times. This chain links TRBV12-3 or TRBV12-4 with TRBJ2-7; TRBD2 might be the D (6 bases). V was shortened by 1 base and J by 5 bases, with 15 bases between the two germline ends. CDR3 size: 15 residues. CDR3 amino acids: CASSLEGGGLDEQYF. CDR3 nucleotide sequence: TGTGCCAGCAGTTTAGAGGGAGGCGGGTTGGACGAGCAGTACTTC.

This clonotype was counted a few times. CDR3 in amino acids: CASSWAAEDTEAFF. CDR3 in DNA: TGTGCCAGCAGTTGGGCCGCGGAGGACACTGAAGCTTTCTTT. The chain has TRBV5-6 and TRBJ1-1; no firm D call. The germline V gene encodes CDR1 SGHDT and CDR2 YYEEEE. The ends were cut back, 5 bases at V and 3 bases at J, with 14 bases in the middle. This CDR3 region has 14 residues.

V and J are TRBV20-1 and TRBJ1-6, with a tentative D call TRBD1 (5 bases). Trimming left V 3 bases short and J 2 bases short, with 11 bases between. The CDR3 has 15 residues. CDR1 DFQATT and CDR2 SNEGSKA come from the germline V gene (reference sequence). DNA of the CDR3: TGCAGTGCTAGTTTCAGGGCAGCCTATAATTCACCCCTCCACTTT. Encoded protein: CSASFRAAYNSPLHF.

This rearrangement joins TRBV2 to TRBJ2-3, with TRBD2 matching 10 bases. This CDR3 has 18 residues. V lost 1 base and J lost 2; bases outside the gene matches: 9. Germline assignment: CDR1 SNHLY and CDR2 FYNNEI. DNA of the CDR3: TGTGCCAGCAGTGAAGTCAGAGCGGGGGGGGGGATCACAGATACGCAGTATTTT. This codes for CASSEVRAGGGITDTQYF.

At least ten counts were recorded for this clonotype. V is TRBV2 and J is TRBJ1-2; no clear D. Trimming took 0 bases from V and 6 from J, leaving 11 bases between them. Looked up from germline, CDR1 is SNHLY and CDR2 is FYNNEI. This CDR3 has 14 amino acids. DNA of the CDR3: TGTGCCAGCAGTGAAGCGCTTCGTTGGGATGGCTACACCTTC. Amino acid sequence: CASSEALRWDGYTF.

The V gene is TRBV18, the J gene TRBJ1-5; 8 nucleotides align to TRBD1. The CDR3 is 15 residues long. V shed 2 bases, J shed 1 base, and the junction held 1 base outside the gene matches. The germline V gene encodes CDR1 KGHSH and CDR2 LQKENI. DNA of the CDR3: TGTGCCAGCTCACCAGACAGGGGCAGCAATCAGCCCCAGCATTTT. It encodes CASSPDRGSNQPQHF.

This clonotype has at least ten counts. The chain is built from TRBV19 and TRBJ1-1; D is ambiguous. The length of the CDR3 is 16 residues. The V end lost 11 bases, the J end lost 1 base, and 23 bases lay between the germline ends. CDR1 and CDR2 (germline): LNHDA, SQIVND (reference sequence). The CDR3 region has the DNA TGTGCCGGGTTCCCAGAAGCAGCCGAGCCGAACACTGAAGCTTTCTTT. Protein product: CAGFPEAAEPNTEAFF.

CDR3 amino acids: CASSGTGNNSPLHF. The CDR3 DNA sequence: TGTGCCAGCAGCGGGACAGGGAACAATTCACCCCTCCACTTT. The chain combines TRBV9 with TRBJ1-6; 8 bases are shared with TRBD1. Looked up from germline, CDR1 is SGDLS and CDR2 is YYNGEE. This CDR3 is built from 14 residues. Losses at the gene ends were 3 bases for V and 7 bases for J; bases not matched to a gene: 3.

The rearrangement links TRBV28 to TRBJ1-2, with D perhaps TRBD1 (6 bases). The length of the CDR3 is 13 residues. The V gene lost 10 bases and the J gene lost 4 bases, with 16 bases spanning the gap. Germline V lookup: CDR1 MDHEN, CDR2 SYDVKM. The CDR3 is CATHNTGSYGYTF. Here the CDR3 DNA reads TGTGCCACCCACAACACAGGGTCCTATGGCTACACCTTC.

This clonotype was found a few times. The chain joins TRBV20-1 to TRBJ2-1; D possibly corresponds to TRBD2 (6 bases). The V gene lost 3 bases and the J gene lost 8 bases, with 20 bases spanning the gap. The germline V gene has CDR1 DFQATT and CDR2 SNEGSKA (reference sequence). The CDR3 consists of 15 residues. In DNA form, the CDR3 reads TGCAGTGCTAGGGCCTCCGGGGGAAGGGTCGATGAGCAGTTCTTC. Encoded protein: CSARASGGRVDEQFF.

In its sample, this clonotype was seen a few times. J is TRBJ2-5 and V is TRBV3-1, with TRBD1 identical over 8 bases. The V gene's germline CDR1 is LGHDT and CDR2 YNNKEL (reference sequence). Germline trimming cut 3 bases from V and 5 bases from J; bases unmatched to any gene: 11. The CDR3 sequence is 16 residues long. The CDR3 DNA sequence: TGTGCCAGCAGCCACATAGACAGGGGATTATCGGAGACCCAGTACTTC. The encoded protein is CASSHIDRGLSETQYF.

The J gene is TRBJ2-1, the V gene TRBV29-1, with 10 bases aligning to TRBD1. V was pared by 7 bases and J by 5 bases, with 5 bases of the junction left unmatched. From germline, CDR1 is SQVTM and CDR2 ANQGSEA. CDR3 length equals 13 residues. The CDR3 DNA is TGCAGCGCAGACAGGGGGCAGAACAATGAGCAGTTCTTC. Its translation is CSADRGQNNEQFF.

At least ten counts were recorded for this clonotype. This rearrangement joins TRBV7-2 to TRBJ1-1; D ambiguous. Deletions cut 5 bases from V and 1 base from J, with 8 bases between. The CDR3 is 13 amino acids. Germline lookup yields CDR1 SGHTA and CDR2 FQGNSA. DNA for the CDR3: TGTGCCAGCAGCCTACTCTCGAACACTGAAGCTTTCTTT. Protein sequence: CASSLLSNTEAFF.

The table lists this clonotype with a few counts. The chain's CDR3 is CASRAVMNTEAFF. The CDR3 nucleotides read TGCGCCAGCAGGGCGGTGATGAACACTGAAGCTTTCTTT. V usage is TRBV5-1 and J usage is TRBJ1-1; D unresolved. The CDR3 runs 13 residues. Germline loops: CDR1 SGHRS, CDR2 YFSETQ. V shed 5 bases and J shed 0 bases, with 8 bases lying between them.

The table lists this clonotype with many counts. This chain uses TRBV10-3 with TRBJ1-2; D call uncertain. This CDR3 comprises 14 residues. CDR1 ENHRY and CDR2 SYGVKD come from the germline V gene. Trimming removed 3 bases at V and 4 bases at J, with 12 bases between. In nucleotides, the CDR3 is TGTGCCATCAGTGACCCACAGCTTATCTATGGCTACACCTTC. Translating gives CAISDPQLIYGYTF.

This clonotype was found a few times. This sequence joins TRBV23-1 and TRBJ2-2; the D gene is possibly TRBD1 (6 bases). TRBV23-1 qualifies as an ORF whose function is uncertain. CDR3 length: 13 amino acids. V lost 10 bases to trimming and J lost 0 bases, with 9 bases between them. The CDR3 DNA sequence: TGCGCCACCGGGACAACGAACACCGGGGAGCTGTTTTTT. Translating it yields CATGTTNTGELFF.

At least ten counts were recorded for this clonotype. J is TRBJ2-2 and V is TRBV7-6; D is unclear. The CDR3 totals 14 residues. Germline lookup yields CDR1 SGHVS and CDR2 FNYEAQ. The V gene lost 5 bases and the J gene lost 7 bases, with 14 bases spanning the gap. The CDR3 nucleotides read TGTGCCAGCAGCCCCCATGGGCGCGGCGGGGAGCTGTTTTTT. It is translated as CASSPHGRGGELFF.

This clonotype came up a few times. This sequence joins TRBV3-1 and TRBJ2-1; D gene ambiguous. Trimming left V 2 bases short and J 0 bases short, with 11 bases between. This CDR3 is built from 16 residues. Germline values: CDR1 LGHDT, CDR2 YNNKEL (reference sequence). The CDR3 nucleotides read TGTGCCAGCAGCCAACAAGCCAGAAGCTCCTACAATGAGCAGTTCTTC. Translated: CASSQQARSSYNEQFF.

This clonotype was seen many times. This sequence joins TRBV4-1 and TRBJ2-3; 9 bases match TRBD1. Trimming at V came to 0 bases and at J to 3 bases, leaving 7 bases not matched to a gene. The CDR3 loop spans 17 amino acids. Germline CDR1 reads MGHRA; CDR2 reads YSYEKL. The CDR3: CASSQDRTGGLTDTQYF. The DNA for the CDR3 is TGCGCCAGCAGCCAAGATCGCACAGGGGGCTTAACAGATACGCAGTATTTT.

This clonotype has more than one count but fewer than ten. V usage is TRBV28 and J usage is TRBJ1-6; D ambiguous. The germline V gene has CDR1 MDHEN and CDR2 SYDVKM. V dropped 6 bases and J dropped 7 bases, with 16 bases sitting between them. The CDR3 is made up of 15 amino acids. In DNA form, the CDR3 reads TGTGCCAGCAGCCCCCCGGGTCGGAGGAATTCACCCCTCCACTTT. Protein sequence: CASSPPGRRNSPLHF.

Written as DNA, the CDR3 is TGCGCCAGCAGCCAAGATCCAGGGGACGAGCAGTACTTC. It is translated as CASSQDPGDEQYF. V usage is TRBV4-1 and J usage is TRBJ2-7; perhaps TRBD1 as D (6 bases). V was pared by 0 bases and J by 5 bases, with 8 bases between. This CDR3 spans 13 amino acids. Germline values: CDR1 MGHRA, CDR2 YSYEKL.

This clonotype showed up just a few times. V is TRBV7-4 and J is TRBJ2-5; D not resolved. This CDR3 contains 16 residues. Trimming took off 0 bases at V and 5 bases at J, with 16 bases between the two ends. The germline V gene encodes CDR1 SGHVT and CDR2 SQSDAQ. This CDR3 reads CASSLASRWGRETQYF. The CDR3 nucleotides are TGTGCCAGCAGCTTAGCTAGCCGGTGGGGTCGCGAGACCCAGTACTTC.